These 12 T cell receptor beta chains were sequenced from one sample in a study of cytomegalovirus exposure and HLA in healthy donors. PCR used 60 Vbeta primers and 13 Jbeta primers. Profiled with immunoSEQ multiplex PCR; TCRdb holds only in-frame clones, not every one. Among about 67,000 clones listed, about 70% were seen once. The sequenced sample consisted of PBMCs. The source is a woman in her twenties or thirties in good health and CMV-seronegative.

The genes are TRBV19 and TRBJ1-2; D unclear. Germline V CDR1 and CDR2: LNHDA, SQIVND (reference sequence). The ends were cut back, 0 bases at V and 3 bases at J, with 11 bases in the middle. CDR3 length: 15 amino acids. CDR3 bases: TGTGCCAGTAGTATAGATCTGGAGGTTGACTATGGCTACACCTTC. It codes for CASSIDLEVDYGYTF. The whole variable domain, remainder taken from reference TRBV19 and TRBJ1-2, is DGGITQSPKYLFRKEGQNVTLSCEQNLNHDAMYWYRQDPGQGLRLIYYSQIVNDFQKGDIAEGYSVSREKKESFPLTVTSAQKNPTAFYLCASSIDLEVDYGYTFGSGTRLTVV.

The chain carries TRBV6-6 and TRBJ1-3; no clear D gene. The CDR3 consists of 15 residues. Trimming removed 0 bases at V and 4 bases at J, with 10 bases between. CDR1 and CDR2 from the germline V gene are MNHNY and SVGAGI (reference sequence). This CDR3 is CASSYSSGLGNTIYF. The CDR3 region has the DNA TGTGCCAGCAGTTACTCGTCGGGTCTGGGAAACACCATATATTTT.

The V and J genes are TRBV4-1 and TRBJ2-3; the match to TRBD2 covers 12 bases. The J segment lost 4 bases and the V segment lost 1 base, leaving 6 bases of the junction unmatched. Per germline, CDR1 MGHRA and CDR2 YSYEKL. The CDR3 is 17 residues long. CDR3 sequence (DNA): TGCGCCAGCAGCCAAGGCCCTAGCGGGGGGGCGCCAGATACGCAGTATTTT. Translated: CASSQGPSGGAPDTQYF.

This sequence joins TRBV19 and TRBJ1-5; 7 nucleotides agree with TRBD1. Germline lookup yields CDR1 LNHDA and CDR2 SQIVND (reference sequence). CDR3 size: 14 residues. Trimming cost V 5 bases and J 6 bases; bases outside gene matches: 7. The DNA of the CDR3 is TGTGCCAGTAGTCACAGGGGCTTCAGTCAGCCCCAGCATTTT. Protein sequence: CASSHRGFSQPQHF.

Regarding this clone: In the same sample, other DNA sequences code for this CDR3. The CDR3 DNA reads as TGCGCCAGCAGCCAAGAAAGCCTAGCGGGGGGGCCAGTAGATACGCAGTATTTT. It codes for CASSQESLAGGPVDTQYF. The rearrangement joins TRBV4-3 to TRBJ2-3; the match to TRBD2 covers 12 bases. The CDR3 is made up of 18 amino acids. After removal of 0 bases from V and 5 bases from J, the junction contained 9 bases not matched to a gene. CDR1 LGHNA and CDR2 YSLEER come from the germline V gene.

This chain joins TRBV7-9 and TRBJ1-1, with 7 bases fitting TRBD1. CDR3 length: 15 residues. Per germline, CDR1 SEHNR and CDR2 FQNEAQ (reference sequence). With V trimmed by 1 base and J by 1 base, 3 bases remained unmatched. CDR3 loop: CASSLGTGRNTEAFF. CDR3 nucleotides: TGTGCCAGCAGCTTAGGGACAGGACGGAACACTGAAGCTTTCTTT.

V usage is TRBV7-2 and J usage is TRBJ2-3; 11 nucleotides agree with TRBD2. The ends lost 4 bases at V and 6 bases at J; junction bases unmatched: 6. The CDR3 is 15 residues long. Germline V gene data show CDR1 as SGHTA and CDR2 as FQGNSA. This CDR3 is CASSSRRLAGDTQYF. DNA for the CDR3: TGTGCCAGCAGCTCCCGGCGACTAGCGGGGGATACGCAGTATTTT.

This chain connects TRBV7-2 to TRBJ2-3, with 8 bases aligning to TRBD1. The germline gives CDR1 SGHTA, CDR2 FQGNSA. Trimming at V came to 6 bases and at J to 1 base, leaving 3 bases not matched to a gene. This CDR3 contains 14 residues. The CDR3 sequence: CASSPGGGTDTQYF. The CDR3 nucleotides read TGTGCCAGCAGTCCAGGGGGCGGCACAGATACGCAGTATTTT.

The chain recombines TRBV7-9 with TRBJ1-4; TRBD1 matches at 7 bases. The CDR3 is made up of 14 amino acids. Unmatched junction bases numbered 3, after V lost 4 bases and J lost 4 bases. Per germline, CDR1 SEHNR and CDR2 FQNEAQ (reference sequence). CDR3 amino acids: CASSSRQGNEKLFF. In DNA, the CDR3 is TGTGCCAGCAGCTCACGACAGGGTAATGAAAAACTGTTTTTT.

The V and J genes are TRBV19 and TRBJ2-3; 9 bases map to TRBD1. This CDR3 spans 16 amino acids. Per the germline V gene, CDR1 is LNHDA and CDR2 is SQIVND (reference sequence). The trim removed 5 bases at V and 2 bases at J, leaving 8 bases unmatched. For the CDR3, the DNA is TGTGCCAGTAGTGTTTTGGGACAGGGCTACACAGATACGCAGTATTTT. Translated, it gives CASSVLGQGYTDTQYF.

This clone was seen a few times. The gene calls are TRBV5-1 and TRBJ2-2; D not resolved. This CDR3 has 12 amino acids. V lost 4 bases to trimming and J lost 7 bases, with 8 bases between them. Germline V gives CDR1 SGHRS, CDR2 YFSETQ. CDR3 nucleotide sequence: TGCGCCAGCAGCGATGAGAACGGGGAGCTGTTTTTT. Its protein product is CASSDENGELFF.

The chain has TRBV12-5 and TRBJ2-5, with D possibly matching TRBD2 (7 bases). CDR1 LGHNT and CDR2 FRNRAP come from the germline V gene. CDR3 length: 15 amino acids. V was cut by 0 bases and J by 5 bases, with 13 bases left in between. CDR3 region: CASGLVRGAWETQYF. CDR3 sequence (DNA): TGTGCTAGTGGTTTGGTACGGGGGGCCTGGGAGACCCAGTACTTC.